This T cell receptor beta chain was profiled in a study of patients and donors after allogeneic stem cell transplantation (dated by TCRdb to the early 2020s). The table lists this clonotype with a few counts. Its antigen remains undetermined. No clone much larger than this one lies a single base away; base qualities are absent. The method was RT-PCR. Sequencer: NextSeq 550. The raw public reads went through TCRdb reprocessing: fastp at Q25, MiXCR clone calling, in-frame beta chains kept. Under each unique CDR3 protein, matching rows form one entry showing the most common genes and DNA. The sample profile shows 15,000 to 20,000 distinct CDR3 sequences; 4.5% to 6% of them were found once. Approximately 39% of the sample is taken by the ten largest. V loses 0 bases of germline sequence and J loses 4 bases, and the interval between the two ends is 13 bases. Counted from cysteine to phenylalanine, this CDR3 has 15 amino acids. The read is trimmed to its CDR3 DNA, 45 bases read in frame from base 1. The CDR1 and CDR2 encoded by the germline V gene are SGDLS and YYNGEE.

Sequenced input: blood, either unsorted or a sorted T cell fraction (not recorded which). The V gene is TRBV9 and the J gene is TRBJ1-1; the D gene lacks a confident call. This receptor was obtained from a human donor who was either an allogeneic HSCT recipient or a stem cell or donor lymphocyte infusion donor (not recorded which). It is not recorded whose cells these are; they may come from a transplant donor. At the DNA level, the sequence is TGTGCCAGCAGCGTAGCCCCCACCCCAGGCACTGAAGCTTTCTTT. It specifies CASSVAPTPGTEAFF.